This TCR beta chain was obtained from a study of CD8+ T cells in alopecia areata. Extracted from the samples, RNA was reverse transcribed into cDNA to serve as the sequencing template. The repertoire was sequenced with immunoSEQ multiplex PCR; TCRdb's copy has only in-frame clones and lacks some. In the table there are 140,000 to 150,000 clones, approximately 50% of which are singletons. This CDR3 is built from 14 residues. Per germline, CDR1 SNHLY and CDR2 FYNNEI. Trimming shortened V by 3 bases and J by 1 base, and 6 bases separated the two germline ends. This sequence joins TRBV2 and TRBJ2-2; D remains ambiguous. The sequencing used CD4+ T cells sorted from blood, collected at week 0. The TCR sequence derives from a human donor with alopecia areata. CDR3 in DNA: TGTGCCAGCAGTGACTGGAAGAACACCGGGGAGCTGTTTTTT. As protein: CASSDWKNTGELFF. Drawing the rest from reference TRBV2 and TRBJ2-2, the complete variable domain is EPEVTQTPSHQVTQMGQEVILRCVPISNHLYFYWYRQILGQKVEFLVSFYNNEISEKSEIFDDQFSVERPDGSNFTLKIRSTKLEDSAMYFCASSDWKNTGELFFGEGSRLTVL.